This TCR beta chain came from a study of OX40 agonist ivuxolimab in advanced cancers. The study in broad terms: Ivuxolimab, which targeted the costimulatory receptor OX40 (CD134), was an agonistic, fully human IgG2 monoclonal antibody. Partial responses occurred in three dose-escalation patients: two with cutaneous melanoma and one with hepatocellular carcinoma. The dose-escalation cohort was around 83% male with a mean age of approximately 59 years, ranging from roughly 20 to 85. Peripheral TCRbeta sequencing was intended to test whether TCR sequence diversity was altered and clonal T-cell expansion was caused by ivuxolimab. Intravenous ivuxolimab was administered to patients every 2 weeks at six dose levels: 0.01, 0.1, 0.3, 1.5, 3 and 10 mg/kg. Patients were allowed to have had prior anti-PD-1, anti-PD-L1 or anti-CTLA-4 therapy, and roughly 40% of the dose-escalation patients had previously received checkpoint inhibitors. The paper reports the monotherapy dose-escalation portion (N of about 52 patients) of the phase I ivuxolimab trial. Of the 52 patients in dose escalation, about 20 had hepatocellular carcinoma, about 15 had melanoma, 9 had renal cell carcinoma and 9 had head and neck cancer. Findings and caveats that apply to the study as a whole: The antigen specificity of the clonally expanded peripheral T cells was not determined. After ivuxolimab, expanded clones were on average more numerous among CD8+ T cells than among CD4+ T cells. In partial responders in the 0.1-3.0 mg/kg groups, normalized peripheral clonal expansion was found to be among the lowest, especially among CD8+ T cells. Low levels of normalized T-cell clonal expansion were also seen in some patients who did not respond. At doses of 0.1 to 3.0 mg/kg, clonal expansion of both CD4+ and CD8+ T cells in blood was seen between baseline and week 6.

CDR1 and CDR2 were assigned from the germline V gene as SGDLS and YYNGEE. Between the V and J ends, shortened by 3 bases and 5 bases respectively, the junction contains 18 bases. Measured from the cysteine to the phenylalanine, the CDR3 is 15 residues long. The kept DNA is CDR3 alone, 45 bases in frame from the first base. For sequencing of the TCRbeta CDR3 region, genomic DNA was extracted from the sorted cells. The immunoSEQ Assay was used to sequence the TCRbeta CDR3 regions. The immuneACCESS repertoire file appears here via TCRdb, limited to in-frame rearrangements. These files lack a portion of the clones; in checked studies, under half of the deficit traces to unresolved V genes, and the cause of the others is not known. Within this sample are about 69,000 clones, with about nine tenths of them counted one time only. Less than 3.5% of the sample rests with the top ten. Patients with a history of autoimmune disease or receiving systemic immunosuppression were excluded from the trial. Peripheral blood for TCR sequencing was collected from all dose cohorts at baseline, on cycle 4 day 1, and on cycle 7 day 1. Samples were obtained from an open-label, multicenter, first-in-human phase I dose-escalation trial of ivuxolimab. Adults with locally advanced or metastatic melanoma, renal cell carcinoma, hepatocellular carcinoma or head and neck squamous cell carcinoma were enrolled in the trial. Before TCR sequencing, CD4+ T cells and CD8+ T cells were sorted from peripheral blood as separate populations.

Worth noting for this clone: The target of this receptor is not known. The record has no base qualities; no much larger clone is one base away.

The V gene is TRBV9 and the J gene is TRBJ2-7; the D gene is perhaps TRBD1, from 6 matching bases. Sequenced here: CD4+ or CD8+ T cells sorted from blood, sampled in a trial of the OX40 agonist ivuxolimab. This sequence originates from an adult with an advanced solid tumor such as melanoma, head and neck, liver or kidney cancer. The DNA is TGTGCCAGCAGCGAGCACCGGGACAACCGAGACGAGCAGTACTTC. Translation gives CASSEHRDNRDEQYF.